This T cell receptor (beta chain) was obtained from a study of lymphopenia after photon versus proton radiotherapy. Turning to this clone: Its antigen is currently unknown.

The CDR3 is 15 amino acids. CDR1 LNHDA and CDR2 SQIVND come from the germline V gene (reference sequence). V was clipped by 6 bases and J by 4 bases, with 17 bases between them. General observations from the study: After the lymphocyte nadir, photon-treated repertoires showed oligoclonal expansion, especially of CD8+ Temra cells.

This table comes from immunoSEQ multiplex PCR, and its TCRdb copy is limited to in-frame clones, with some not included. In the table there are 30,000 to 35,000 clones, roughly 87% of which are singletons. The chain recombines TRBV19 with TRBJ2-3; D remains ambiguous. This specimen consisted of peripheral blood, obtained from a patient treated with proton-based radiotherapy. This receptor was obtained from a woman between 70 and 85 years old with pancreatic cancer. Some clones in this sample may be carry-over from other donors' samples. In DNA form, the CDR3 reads TGTGCCAGTAGCGAGATAGTAAAAGTTGCAGATACGCAGTATTTT. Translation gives CASSEIVKVADTQYF.